The 2 T cell receptor beta chains presented below share a single source sample, sequenced in a study of glioma-infiltrating T cells after dendritic cell vaccination. Time point given: after dendritic cell vaccination, including at tumor progression/relapse. The repertoire was sequenced with immunoSEQ multiplex PCR; TCRdb's copy has only in-frame clones and lacks some. The sample has fewer than 90,000 clones, roughly 80% seen once. Material: blood, obtained after dendritic cell vaccination. Receptors were obtained from a human donor with glioblastoma.

The V and J genes are TRBV5-6 and TRBJ2-7; tentative D call: TRBD2 (5 bases). V dropped 2 bases and J dropped 6 bases, with 9 bases sitting between them. Germline V CDR1 and CDR2: SGHDT, YYEEEE. This CDR3 contains 12 residues. DNA for the CDR3: TGTGCCAGCAGCTTACTCGGAGGCGAGCAGTACTTC. Its translation is CASSLLGGEQYF.

This chain uses TRBV6-5 with TRBJ1-2, with 9 bases lining up with TRBD1. This CDR3 comprises 13 residues. Germline CDR1 and CDR2: MNHEY and SVGAGI. V lost 6 bases and J lost 4; bases outside the gene matches: 3. CDR3 residues: CASRGDRAYGYTF. CDR3 bases: TGTGCCAGCAGAGGGGACAGGGCCTATGGCTACACCTTC.